Shown below are 26 T cell receptor beta chains from a single sample sequenced in a study of metastatic and nonmetastatic thyroid tumors. TCRdb reanalyzed the PCR reads via MiXCR. Among roughly 61,000 clones listed, more than 3.5% were seen once. Until they underwent thyroid surgery, no patient had received any treatment. Sample: blood. Receptors originate from a female donor with papillary thyroid cancer or a benign thyroid nodule (not recorded which). Some clones in this sample may be carry-over from other donors' samples.

This clone was counted ten times or more. V is TRBV18 and J is TRBJ2-7, with a weak D call TRBD1 (5 bases). The length of the CDR3 is 13 residues. Trimming shortened V by 1 base and J by 4 bases, and 8 bases separated the two germline ends. Germline assignment: CDR1 KGHSH and CDR2 LQKENI. The CDR3 DNA reads as TGTGCCAGCTCACCACAGGGGATGTACGAGCAGTACTTC. It translates to CASSPQGMYEQYF.

At least ten counts were recorded for this clone. The chain uses TRBV10-3 and TRBJ1-1; a weak D match, TRBD1 (6 bases). Germline assignment: CDR1 ENHRY and CDR2 SYGVKD. Deletions cut 8 bases from V and 2 bases from J, with 12 bases between. The CDR3 is made up of 13 amino acids. CDR3 coding DNA: TGTGCCATCTCTTGGGGGGGCAACACTGAAGCTTTCTTT. Translation: CAISWGGNTEAFF.

J is TRBJ1-6 and V is TRBV7-9, with TRBD1 identical over 10 bases. CDR3 length: 14 amino acids. CDR1 is SEHNR, CDR2 FQNEAQ, per germline (reference sequence). The ends lost 5 bases at V and 10 bases at J; junction bases unmatched: 5. The CDR3 region has the DNA TGTGCCAGCAGCCCAGGACAGGGGGGATCACCCCTCCACTTT. As protein: CASSPGQGGSPLHF.

In this sample, this clone turned up a few times. The chain couples TRBV7-9 to TRBJ2-5, with D unresolved. V lost 7 bases to trimming and J lost 5 bases, with 14 bases between them. Germline CDR1 is SEHNR and CDR2 is FQNEAQ (reference sequence). The length of the CDR3 is 13 residues. In DNA, the CDR3 is TGTGCCAGCAATCTAGTAGAAGGGGAGACCCAGTACTTC. Its protein product is CASNLVEGETQYF. Complete variable domain (other parts from reference TRBV7-9 and TRBJ2-5): DTGVSQNPRHKITKRGQNVTFRCDPISEHNRLYWYRQTLGQGPEFLTYFQNEAQLEKSRLLSDRFSAERPKGSFSTLEIQRTEQGDSAMYLCASNLVEGETQYFGPGTRLLVL.

This clone has ten or more counts. DNA for the CDR3: TGTGCCAGTAGTCTGTTAGCGGGAGGCTCCTACGAGCAGTACTTC. Amino acids: CASSLLAGGSYEQYF. The rearrangement uses TRBV19 and TRBJ2-7; 10 nucleotides line up with TRBD2. Trimming cost V 5 bases and J 0 bases; bases outside gene matches: 4. Germline V lookup: CDR1 LNHDA, CDR2 SQIVND (reference sequence). The CDR3 has 15 amino acids.

A few counts support this clone. The V and J genes are TRBV28 and TRBJ2-7, with a possible D match to TRBD1 (5 bases). Germline loops: CDR1 MDHEN, CDR2 SYDVKM. The length of the CDR3 is 12 residues. Written as DNA, the CDR3 is TGTGCCAGCAGCTTCAGGGTCTACGAGCAATACGTC. The encoded protein is CASSFRVYEQYV.

Many counts were recorded for this clone. This chain uses TRBV2 with TRBJ2-5, with TRBD2 matching 9 bases. The V segment lost 7 bases and the J segment 4 bases; nucleotides outside the gene matches: 1. The CDR3 has 12 amino acids. CDR1 SNHLY and CDR2 FYNNEI come from the germline V gene. CDR3 amino acids: CASMRGGETQYF. The CDR3 region has the DNA TGTGCCAGCATGCGGGGGGGAGAGACCCAGTACTTC.

Many counts were recorded for this clone. The genes are TRBV20-1 and TRBJ1-2; D uncertain. The germline V gene encodes CDR1 DFQATT and CDR2 SNEGSKA (reference sequence). Deletions cut 0 bases from V and 0 bases from J, with 8 bases between. This CDR3 region has 14 residues. The CDR3 sequence: CSAREQETNYGYTF. In nucleotides, the CDR3 is TGCAGTGCTAGAGAGCAAGAGACTAACTATGGCTACACCTTC.

A note on this clone: Sequence at one end of the junction differs from germline and may be a read error. The V and J genes are TRBV24-1 and TRBJ2-2, with TRBD1 matching over 8 bases. Looked up from germline, CDR1 is KGHDR and CDR2 is SFDVKD. The CDR3 length is 15 residues. For the CDR3, the DNA is TGTGCCACCGAGAATACAGGGGGACCGACCGTGGAGCTTTTTTTT. The encoded protein is CATENTGGPTVELFF.

This clone was counted many times. This sequence joins TRBV5-1 and TRBJ1-6; D is uncertain. V was clipped by 0 bases and J by 0 bases, with 10 bases between them. Germline loops: CDR1 SGHRS, CDR2 YFSETQ. This CDR3 comprises 17 residues. The chain's CDR3 is CASSLVVRSSYNSPLHF. For the CDR3, the DNA is TGCGCCAGCAGCTTGGTAGTTCGTAGCTCCTATAATTCACCCCTCCACTTT.

This clone was recorded many times. This chain links TRBV18 with TRBJ2-1; 9 positions match TRBD2. After removal of 3 bases from V and 7 bases from J, the junction contained 4 bases not matched to a gene. The CDR3 is 14 residues long. Germline CDR1 KGHSH, CDR2 LQKENI. The DNA for the CDR3 is TGTGCCAGCTCACCCGGGACTAGCTGGAATGAGCAGTTCTTC. Amino acids: CASSPGTSWNEQFF.

This clone was seen many times. V usage is TRBV14 and J usage is TRBJ2-1; D may be TRBD1 (6 bases). Trimming stripped 4 bases from V and 1 base from J, with 20 bases between. Germline V CDR1 and CDR2: SGHDN, FVKESK. This CDR3 spans 18 amino acids. For the CDR3, the DNA is TGTGCCAGCAGCCCTGGGGGCGGAGCGAGACGGTCCTACAATGAGCAGTTCTTC. This gives the protein CASSPGGGARRSYNEQFF.

This clone was detected many times. The chain is built from TRBV20-1 and TRBJ1-1; D may be TRBD1 (5 bases). The CDR3 spans 12 residues. Germline values: CDR1 DFQATT, CDR2 SNEGSKA (reference sequence). Trimming shortened V by 0 bases and J by 5 bases, and 7 bases separated the two germline ends. CDR3 DNA: TGCAGTGCTAGAGAATGGGGGACTGAAGCTTTCTTT. Translating it yields CSAREWGTEAFF.

The table lists this clone with many counts. The V gene is TRBV12-3 or TRBV12-4, the J gene TRBJ1-4, with a tentative D call TRBD1 (5 bases). CDR3 length equals 14 residues. V was clipped by 5 bases and J by 8 bases, with 15 bases between them. CDR3 bases: TGTGCCAGCAGTGCAGGGCGCGCGCCGGAAAAACTGTTTTTT. This codes for CASSAGRAPEKLFF.

This clone was observed many times. The rearrangement uses TRBV28 and TRBJ2-1, with 9 bases identical to TRBD2. The V segment lost 5 bases and the J segment 2 bases; nucleotides outside the gene matches: 10. The CDR3 is made up of 17 amino acids. From germline, CDR1 is MDHEN and CDR2 SYDVKM. In DNA, the CDR3 is TGTGCCAGCAGTCCACGGGTCGGCGGGAGGGCCTACAATGAGCAGTTCTTC. It encodes CASSPRVGGRAYNEQFF.

This clone was picked up many times. Different DNA sequences within this sample yield the same CDR3. This chain uses TRBV20-1 with TRBJ2-1; D unresolved. CDR1 is DFQATT, CDR2 SNEGSKA, per germline (reference sequence). This CDR3 region has 12 residues. The V end lost 1 base, the J end lost 5 bases, and 6 bases lay between the germline ends. The CDR3 DNA reads as TGCAGTGCTAGAGGCCGTAACAATGAGCAGTTCTTC. Its translation is CSARGRNNEQFF.

This clone was found a few times. A much larger clone lies a single base off, so this may be a read error. The chain carries TRBV28 and TRBJ2-7; 7 bases map to TRBD1. V dropped 5 bases and J dropped 3; count of bases not matched to a gene: 16. This CDR3 is built from 17 residues. CDR1 is MDHEN, CDR2 SYDVKM, per germline. The CDR3 loop is CASSGASRRYRGYEQYF. The CDR3 DNA reads as TGTGCCAGCAGTGGGGCTAGCCGGAGGTACAGGGGCTACGAGCAGTACTTC.

The table lists this clone with many counts. This sequence joins TRBV18 and TRBJ2-7; tentatively, D is TRBD1 (6 bases). The CDR3 has 17 residues. V was cut by 6 bases and J by 5 bases, with 26 bases left in between. CDR1 is KGHSH and CDR2 is LQKENI in the germline V gene. The CDR3 DNA follows: TGTGCCAGCTCGGGGGAGATGACGGACAGCTATATCAACGAGCAGTACTTC. Translating gives CASSGEMTDSYINEQYF.

This clone came up many times. This may arise from a read error, as a much more abundant clone is one base away. The chain combines TRBV7-3 with TRBJ2-3, with 9 bases identical to TRBD2. Looked up from germline, CDR1 is SGHTA and CDR2 is FQGTGA. The CDR3 loop spans 15 amino acids. The DNA for the CDR3 is TGTGCCAACAGCCACCGGACTAGCGGCACAGATACGCAGTATTTT. Protein: CANSHRTSGTDTQYF. Looking up the rest from reference TRBV7-3 and TRBJ2-3 gives the full variable domain: GAGVSQTPSNKVTEKGKYVELRCDPISGHTALYWYRQSLGQGPEFLIYFQGTGAADDSGLPNDRFFAVRPEGSVSTLKIQRTERGDSAVYLCANSHRTSGTDTQYFGPGTRLTVL.

Only a few counts were recorded for this clone. This rearrangement joins TRBV12-3 or TRBV12-4 to TRBJ1-2; 8 bases agree with TRBD1. The V segment lost 6 bases and the J segment 4 bases; nucleotides outside the gene matches: 7. The CDR3 runs 14 residues. Written as DNA, the CDR3 is TGTGCCAGCAGACCTGACAGGGGCGGCTATGGCTACACCTTC. Protein sequence: CASRPDRGGYGYTF.

The table lists this clone with many counts. An end of the junction does not agree with germline; a read error may underlie this. This chain uses TRBV15 with TRBJ1-4; D gene uncertain. CDR3 length: 13 amino acids. Per the germline V gene, CDR1 is LNHNV and CDR2 is YYDKDF (reference sequence). CDR3 DNA: TGTGCCACCAGCCGAGACCCAAATGAAAAACTGTTTTTT. It yields the protein CATSRDPNEKLFF.

In this sample, this clone turned up a few times. A much larger clone is a single base away; this may be a read error. The chain couples TRBV18 to TRBJ2-2, with 7 bases aligning to TRBD2. With 2 bases clipped from V and 1 base from J, the junction kept 13 bases outside the gene matches. In germline, CDR1 is KGHSH, CDR2 LQKENI. The CDR3 extends over 19 amino acids. The CDR3 region has the DNA TGTGCCAGCTCACCAGGGCCGGGACTATCGGTTAAGAACACCGGGGAGCTGTTTTTT. Translating it yields CASSPGPGLSVKNTGELFF. The entire variable domain, with the rest obtained from reference TRBV18 and TRBJ2-2, is as follows: NAGVMQNPRHLVRRRGQEARLRCSPMKGHSHVYWYRQLPEEGLKFMVYLQKENIIDESGMPKERFSAEFPKEGPSILRIQQVVRGDSAAYFCASSPGPGLSVKNTGELFFGEGSRLTVL.

This clone was seen more than once but under ten times. V usage is TRBV5-1 and J usage is TRBJ2-3; TRBD2 matches 7 bases. Trimming cost V 4 bases and J 3 bases; bases outside gene matches: 14. The germline gives CDR1 SGHRS, CDR2 YFSETQ. This CDR3 has 17 residues. The CDR3 is CASSRGTGTKSTDTQYF. In DNA form, the CDR3 reads TGCGCCAGCAGCCGAGGAACCGGGACTAAGAGTACAGATACGCAGTATTTT.

The table lists this clone with a few counts. Other DNA sequences from this sample encode an identical CDR3 as well. The chain couples TRBV20-1 to TRBJ2-4; 15 bases map to TRBD2. Germline V gives CDR1 DFQATT, CDR2 SNEGSKA (reference sequence). The junction had 15 bases not matched to a gene; V was cut back by 8 bases and J by 10 bases. The CDR3 is made up of 16 amino acids. In DNA form, the CDR3 reads TGCAGTCTACCCCCGGGACTAGCGGGAGGCGGGGGAATTCAGTACTTC. Its translation is CSLPPGLAGGGGIQYF.

This clone was observed at least ten times. This likely comes from a read error, as the CDR3 has no conserved phenylalanine or tryptophan at its end. The DNA is omitted, as the CDR3 cannot be located on it reliably, and the CDR3 follows TCRdb's listing. This sequence joins TRBV6-1 and TRBJ2-1; TRBD2, the table's D call, lacks a check against the DNA. The CDR3 adds up to 16 amino acids, both ends counted. Germline V gene data show CDR1 as MNHNS and CDR2 as SASEGT. The CDR3 loop reads CASSPPGLARPTMSSS.

This clone was counted at least ten times. This sequence joins TRBV20-1 and TRBJ2-1; TRBD2 aligns across 7 bases. The CDR3 spans 15 residues. Germline V gives CDR1 DFQATT, CDR2 SNEGSKA (reference sequence). Trimming cost V 4 bases and J 8 bases; bases outside gene matches: 14. CDR3 nucleotides: TGCAGTGCTACCCCAGACGGGGGGATATTAGATGAGCAGTTCTTC. It yields the protein CSATPDGGILDEQFF.